The 9 T cell receptor beta chains below were found in one sample sequenced in a study of cytomegalovirus exposure and HLA in healthy donors. PCR involved 60 Vbeta and 13 Jbeta primers. Some clones are missing from TCRdb's copy, which holds only in-frame ones; the method was immunoSEQ multiplex PCR. The sample has roughly 160,000 clones; roughly 70% are singletons. Sequenced material: PBMCs. These receptors originate from a girl between 5 and 17 years old in good health and CMV-seronegative.

The gene calls are TRBV5-1 and TRBJ2-3, with TRBD2 identical over 14 bases. CDR3 length: 18 amino acids. Trimming removed 4 bases from V and 0 bases from J; junction bases left unmatched: 7. CDR1 is SGHRS, CDR2 YFSETQ, per germline. The CDR3: CASSPRTSGGPSTDTQYF. CDR3 nucleotides: TGCGCCAGCAGCCCCCGGACTAGCGGGGGGCCTAGCACAGATACGCAGTATTTT.

The chain has TRBV18 and TRBJ1-4; TRBD1 might be the D (6 bases). The germline CDR1 and CDR2 sequences are KGHSH and LQKENI. The V end lost 3 bases, the J end lost 7 bases, and 18 bases lay between the germline ends. The CDR3 consists of 16 residues. The CDR3 region is CASSPPGQYNGEKLFF. CDR3 nucleotides: TGTGCCAGCTCACCGCCTGGACAGTATAACGGTGAAAAACTGTTTTTT.

This clone was observed a few times. The chain uses TRBV19 and TRBJ2-7; 10 bases are a match to TRBD1. This CDR3 comprises 15 residues. V gave up 1 base and J gave up 5 bases; unmatched junction bases: 5. Germline CDR1 LNHDA, CDR2 SQIVND (reference sequence). The CDR3 bases are TGTGCCAGTAGTATAGGAAGGGACAGGGGTCACGAGCAGTACTTC. It encodes CASSIGRDRGHEQYF. The variable domain in full, completed from reference TRBV19 and TRBJ2-7, reads DGGITQSPKYLFRKEGQNVTLSCEQNLNHDAMYWYRQDPGQGLRLIYYSQIVNDFQKGDIAEGYSVSREKKESFPLTVTSAQKNPTAFYLCASSIGRDRGHEQYFGPGTRLTVT.

J is TRBJ1-1 and V is TRBV19; 7 nucleotides align to TRBD1. The germline gives CDR1 LNHDA, CDR2 SQIVND (reference sequence). The V gene end was trimmed by 5 bases and the J gene end by 7 bases; junction bases not matched to a gene: 10. This CDR3 has 14 residues. The CDR3: CASSPSPGGNEAFF. The CDR3 region has the DNA TGTGCCAGTAGTCCGTCCCCAGGGGGAAATGAAGCTTTCTTT.

This clone was seen a single time. The V call is TRBV25-1, the J call TRBJ1-1; D gene uncertain. Germline loops: CDR1 MGHDK, CDR2 SYGVNS. This CDR3 comprises 13 residues. Trimming stripped 8 bases from V and 4 bases from J, with 14 bases between. CDR3 residues: CASAPTIGTEAFF. The CDR3 nucleotides read TGTGCCAGCGCCCCGACAATTGGCACTGAAGCTTTCTTT.

The CDR3 spells CASSRPRDRGQNTIYF. The CDR3 nucleotides are TGTGCCAGCAGTCGACCGAGGGACAGGGGGCAAAACACCATATATTTT. J is TRBJ1-3 and V is TRBV6-6; 12 bases are a match to TRBD1. The CDR3 contains 16 residues. V gave up 5 bases and J gave up 6 bases; unmatched junction bases: 8. Per germline, CDR1 MNHNY and CDR2 SVGAGI (reference sequence).

A few counts support this clone. V usage is TRBV5-1 and J usage is TRBJ2-3; the D gene is possibly TRBD1 (8 bases). The germline V gene has CDR1 SGHRS and CDR2 YFSETQ. This CDR3 comprises 16 residues. V lost 0 bases and J 3 bases, leaving 14 bases between the germline ends. CDR3 in DNA: TGCGCCAGCAGCTTGGCACAGGGGGGGTTGACAGATACGCAGTATTTT. Its protein is CASSLAQGGLTDTQYF.

This chain links TRBV6-5 with TRBJ2-7; a weak D match, TRBD1 (6 bases). The CDR3 length is 13 residues. The V end was cut by 5 bases, the J end by 1 base, with 9 bases between. Germline CDR1 MNHEY, CDR2 SVGAGI. As DNA, the CDR3 is TGTGCCAGCAGTCGAACAGGGTCCTACGAGCAGTACTTC. It translates to CASSRTGSYEQYF.

The chain couples TRBV19 to TRBJ2-5; TRBD1 aligns across 8 bases. The CDR3 spans 16 residues. J lost 3 bases, V lost 7 bases, and 13 bases had no gene match. Germline V lookup: CDR1 LNHDA, CDR2 SQIVND (reference sequence). CDR3 DNA sequence: TGTGCCAGTAAGGGGGGACCTGGACAGGGAGAAGAGACCCAGTACTTC. Its protein product is CASKGGPGQGEETQYF.